This T cell receptor (beta chain) was sequenced in a study of T cell responses to AZD1222 COVID-19 vaccine. Findings and caveats of the study: CD4 TCRs linked to vaccination spanned spike, dominating at 160-218 and 743-854.

On this clone itself: Antigen unknown.

The V gene's germline CDR1 is GTSNPN and CDR2 SVGIG (reference sequence). CDR3 size: 15 residues. V lost 1 base to trimming and J lost 0 bases, with 9 bases between them. The protocol was immunoSEQ multiplex PCR, while the TCRdb copy is restricted to in-frame clones and leaves out a portion. The table records 110,000 or so clones, 91% of them present only once. The sequence came from an adult in good health. This chain uses TRBV30 with TRBJ2-2, with D unresolved. Sequences were derived from peripheral blood, sampled on day 0 of AZD1222 vaccination. CDR3 in amino acids: CAWSGAPSNTGELFF. The CDR3 region has the DNA TGTGCCTGGAGTGGAGCCCCTTCGAACACCGGGGAGCTGTTTTTT.